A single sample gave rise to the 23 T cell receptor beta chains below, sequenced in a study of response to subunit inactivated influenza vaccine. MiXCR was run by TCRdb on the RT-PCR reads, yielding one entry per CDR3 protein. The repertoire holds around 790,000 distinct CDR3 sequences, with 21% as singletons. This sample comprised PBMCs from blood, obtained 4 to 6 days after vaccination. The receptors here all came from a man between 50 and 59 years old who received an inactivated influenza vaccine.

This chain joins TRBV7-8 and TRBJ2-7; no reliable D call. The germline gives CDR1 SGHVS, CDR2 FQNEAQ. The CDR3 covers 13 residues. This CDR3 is CASAQDPPYEQYF. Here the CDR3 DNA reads TGTGCTTCTGCGCAGGATCCCCCCTACGAGCAGTACTTC.

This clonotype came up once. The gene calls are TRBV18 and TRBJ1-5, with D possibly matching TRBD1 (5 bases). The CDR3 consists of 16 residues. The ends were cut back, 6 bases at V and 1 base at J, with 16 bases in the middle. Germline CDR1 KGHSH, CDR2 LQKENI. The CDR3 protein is CASSLTSGQSNQPQHF. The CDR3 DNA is TGTGCCAGCTCCCTAACGTCAGGGCAGAGCAATCAGCCCCAGCATTTT.

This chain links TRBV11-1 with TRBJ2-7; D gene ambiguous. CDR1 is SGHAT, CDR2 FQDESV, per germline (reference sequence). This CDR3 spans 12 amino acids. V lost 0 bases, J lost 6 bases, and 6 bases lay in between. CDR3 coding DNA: TGTGCCAGCAGCTTAGCGAGCAGCGAGCAGTACTTC. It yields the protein CASSLASSEQYF.

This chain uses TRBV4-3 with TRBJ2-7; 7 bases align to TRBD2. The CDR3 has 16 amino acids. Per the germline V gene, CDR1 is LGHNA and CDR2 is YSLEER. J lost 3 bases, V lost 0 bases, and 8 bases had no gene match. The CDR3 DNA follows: TGCGCCAGCAGCCAAGATTGGCGGGGGTTTATCTACGAGCAGTACTTC. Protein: CASSQDWRGFIYEQYF.

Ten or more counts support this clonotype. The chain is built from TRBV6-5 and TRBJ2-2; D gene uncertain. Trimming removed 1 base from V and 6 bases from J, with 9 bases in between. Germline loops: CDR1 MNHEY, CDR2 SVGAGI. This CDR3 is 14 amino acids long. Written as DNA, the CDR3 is TGTGCCAGCAGTTACTTCTTCTGGGCCGGGGAGCTGTTTTTT. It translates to CASSYFFWAGELFF.

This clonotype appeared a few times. CDR3 DNA: TGTGCCAGCAGTTACATCGGGGTAGGCTCCATTCAGTACTTC. It encodes CASSYIGVGSIQYF. The chain uses TRBV6-2 or TRBV6-3 and TRBJ2-4; D may be TRBD2 (5 bases). Trimming removed 2 bases from V and 9 bases from J, with 14 bases in between. CDR1 is MNHEY and CDR2 is SVGEGT in the germline V gene. The CDR3 runs 14 residues.

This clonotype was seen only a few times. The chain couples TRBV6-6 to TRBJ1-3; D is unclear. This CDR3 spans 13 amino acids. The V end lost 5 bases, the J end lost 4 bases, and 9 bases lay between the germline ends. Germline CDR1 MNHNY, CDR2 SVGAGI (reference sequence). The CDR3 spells CASSPLAGNTIYF. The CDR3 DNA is TGTGCCAGCAGTCCCCTTGCCGGAAACACCATATATTTT.

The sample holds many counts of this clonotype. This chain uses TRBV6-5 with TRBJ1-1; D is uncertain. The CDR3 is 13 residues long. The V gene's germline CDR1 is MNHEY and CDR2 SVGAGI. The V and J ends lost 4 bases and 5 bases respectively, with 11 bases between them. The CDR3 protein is CASSSGPRTEAFF. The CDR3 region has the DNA TGTGCCAGCAGTTCCGGACCGAGGACTGAAGCTTTCTTT.

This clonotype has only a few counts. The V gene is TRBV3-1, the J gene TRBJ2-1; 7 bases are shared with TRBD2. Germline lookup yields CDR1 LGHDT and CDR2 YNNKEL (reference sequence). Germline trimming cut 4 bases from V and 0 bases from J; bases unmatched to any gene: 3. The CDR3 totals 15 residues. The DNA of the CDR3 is TGTGCCAGCAGCCTAACTAGCGCCTCCTACAATGAGCAGTTCTTC. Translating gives CASSLTSASYNEQFF.

The CDR3 reads CASSLSGHQETQYF. The CDR3 DNA sequence: TGTGCCAGCAGCTTAAGCGGGCATCAAGAGACCCAGTACTTC. This sequence joins TRBV7-2 and TRBJ2-5; D is possibly TRBD2 (6 bases). The CDR3 covers 14 residues. The V end was cut by 2 bases, the J end by 2 bases, with 9 bases between. Germline V gene data show CDR1 as SGHTA and CDR2 as FQGNSA.

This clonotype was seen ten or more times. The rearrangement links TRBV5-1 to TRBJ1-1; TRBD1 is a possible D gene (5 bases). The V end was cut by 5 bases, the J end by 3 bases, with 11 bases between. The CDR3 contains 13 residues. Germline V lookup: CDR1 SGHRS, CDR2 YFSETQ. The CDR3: CASSFQGDTEAFF. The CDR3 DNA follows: TGCGCCAGCAGTTTTCAGGGTGACACTGAAGCTTTCTTT.

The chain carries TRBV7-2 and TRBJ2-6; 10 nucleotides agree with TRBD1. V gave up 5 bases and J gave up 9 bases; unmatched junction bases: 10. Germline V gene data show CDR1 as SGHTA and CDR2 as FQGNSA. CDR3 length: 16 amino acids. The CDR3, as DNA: TGTGCCAGCAGCACCAGAAGACAGGGGGCTGGCAACGTCCTGACTTTC. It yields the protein CASSTRRQGAGNVLTF.

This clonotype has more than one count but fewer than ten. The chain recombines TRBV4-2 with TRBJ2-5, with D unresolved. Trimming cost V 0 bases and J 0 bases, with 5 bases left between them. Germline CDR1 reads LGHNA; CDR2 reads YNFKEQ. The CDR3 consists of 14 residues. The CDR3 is CASSQEQNQETQYF. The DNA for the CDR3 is TGTGCCAGCAGCCAAGAACAAAACCAAGAGACCCAGTACTTC.

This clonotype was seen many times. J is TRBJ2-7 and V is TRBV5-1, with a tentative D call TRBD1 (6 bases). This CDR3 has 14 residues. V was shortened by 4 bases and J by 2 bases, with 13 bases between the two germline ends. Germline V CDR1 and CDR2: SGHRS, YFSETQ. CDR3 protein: CASSPGDSTYEQYF. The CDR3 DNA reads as TGCGCCAGCAGCCCAGGGGATTCCACCTACGAGCAGTACTTC. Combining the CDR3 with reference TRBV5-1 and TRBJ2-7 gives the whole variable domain KAGVTQTPRYLIKTRGQQVTLSCSPISGHRSVSWYQQTPGQGLQFLFEYFSETQRNKGNFPGRFSGRQFSNSRSEMNVSTLELGDSALYLCASSPGDSTYEQYFGPGTRLTVT.

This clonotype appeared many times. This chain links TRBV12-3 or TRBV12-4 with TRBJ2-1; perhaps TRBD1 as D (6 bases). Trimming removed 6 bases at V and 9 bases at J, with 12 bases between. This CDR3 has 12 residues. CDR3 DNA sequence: TGTGCCAGCAGCCCAGAAGGGGGTGAGCAGTTCTTC. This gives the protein CASSPEGGEQFF.

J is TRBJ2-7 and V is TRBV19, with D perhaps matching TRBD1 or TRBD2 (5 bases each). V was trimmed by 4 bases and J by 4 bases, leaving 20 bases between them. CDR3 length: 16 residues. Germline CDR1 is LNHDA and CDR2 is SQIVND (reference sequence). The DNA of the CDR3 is TGTGCCAGTAGTACCTCCGGGACGCAGCTTCAGTACGAGCAGTACTTC. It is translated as CASSTSGTQLQYEQYF. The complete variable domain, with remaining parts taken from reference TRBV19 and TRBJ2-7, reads DGGITQSPKYLFRKEGQNVTLSCEQNLNHDAMYWYRQDPGQGLRLIYYSQIVNDFQKGDIAEGYSVSREKKESFPLTVTSAQKNPTAFYLCASSTSGTQLQYEQYFGPGTRLTVT.

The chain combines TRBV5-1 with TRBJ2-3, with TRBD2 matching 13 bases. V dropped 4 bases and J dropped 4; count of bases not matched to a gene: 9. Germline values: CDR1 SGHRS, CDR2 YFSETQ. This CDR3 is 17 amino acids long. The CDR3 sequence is CASSLRLAGGVADTQYF. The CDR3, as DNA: TGCGCCAGCAGCCTCAGACTAGCGGGAGGCGTGGCAGATACGCAGTATTTT.

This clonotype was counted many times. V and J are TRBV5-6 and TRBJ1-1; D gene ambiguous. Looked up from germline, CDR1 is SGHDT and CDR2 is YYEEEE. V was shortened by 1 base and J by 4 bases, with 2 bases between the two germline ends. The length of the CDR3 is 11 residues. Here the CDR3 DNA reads TGTGCCAGCAGCTTGACCACTGAAGCTTTCTTT. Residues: CASSLTTEAFF.

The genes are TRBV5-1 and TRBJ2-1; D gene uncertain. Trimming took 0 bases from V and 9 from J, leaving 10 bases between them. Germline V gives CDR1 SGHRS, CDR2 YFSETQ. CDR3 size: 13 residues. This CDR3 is CASSLATMGEQFF. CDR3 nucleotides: TGCGCCAGCAGCTTGGCTACGATGGGTGAGCAGTTCTTC.

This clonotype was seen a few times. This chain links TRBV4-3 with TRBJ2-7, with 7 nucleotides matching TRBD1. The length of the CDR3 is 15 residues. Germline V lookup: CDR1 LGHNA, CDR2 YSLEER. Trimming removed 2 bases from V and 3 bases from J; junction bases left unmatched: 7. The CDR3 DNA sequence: TGCGCCAGCAGCCAAAGGGGACAGTCCCTCTACGAGCAGTACTTC. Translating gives CASSQRGQSLYEQYF.

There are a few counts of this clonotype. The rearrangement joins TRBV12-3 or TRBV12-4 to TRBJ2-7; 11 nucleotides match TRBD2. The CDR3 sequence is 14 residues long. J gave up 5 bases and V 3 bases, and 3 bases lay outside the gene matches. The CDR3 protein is CASSFSGRAHEQYF. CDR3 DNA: TGTGCCAGCAGTTTTAGCGGGAGGGCCCACGAGCAGTACTTC.

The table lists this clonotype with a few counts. In DNA form, the CDR3 reads TGTGCCAGCACCCCCGGTGGACAGGGTCCTGGAAACACCATATATTTT. Translated, it gives CASTPGGQGPGNTIYF. The chain recombines TRBV25-1 with TRBJ1-3, with 8 positions matching TRBD1. V gave up 7 bases and J gave up 2 bases; unmatched junction bases: 10. There are 16 residues in the CDR3. The germline V gene encodes CDR1 MGHDK and CDR2 SYGVNS.

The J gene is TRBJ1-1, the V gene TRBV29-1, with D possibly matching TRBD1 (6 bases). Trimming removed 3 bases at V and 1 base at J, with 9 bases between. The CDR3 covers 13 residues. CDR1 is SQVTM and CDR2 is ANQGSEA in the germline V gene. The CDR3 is CSVEGHRNTEAFF. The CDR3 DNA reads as TGCAGCGTTGAGGGACATAGGAACACTGAAGCTTTCTTT.